This entry lists 2 T cell receptor beta chains sequenced from one sample in a study of blood T cell repertoires in COVID-19. Using immunoSEQ multiplex PCR, the repertoire was profiled, and TCRdb retains in-frame clones only, with some absent. The table has around 310,000 clones, 90% seen once; the top ten hold about 1%. Sequenced sample: peripheral blood. All receptors derive from a woman aged 35 to 49 with COVID-19, enrolled during active disease.

The chain is built from TRBV27 and TRBJ1-1, with TRBD1 as a possible D gene (5 bases). Germline V CDR1 and CDR2: MNHEY, SMNVEV (reference sequence). V lost 0 bases to trimming and J lost 4 bases, with 15 bases between them. CDR3 length: 16 residues. The CDR3 here is CASSLSPPGVGTEAFF. The DNA of the CDR3 is TGTGCCAGCAGTTTATCACCCCCGGGGGTGGGCACTGAAGCTTTCTTT.

The chain combines TRBV7-9 with TRBJ1-1, with D unresolved. The V end lost 10 bases, the J end lost 6 bases, and 6 bases lay between the germline ends. Per the germline V gene, CDR1 is SEHNR and CDR2 is FQNEAQ (reference sequence). The CDR3 contains 9 residues. Here the CDR3 DNA reads TGTGCCAAAGCACCTGAAGCTTTCTTT. This sequence encodes CAKAPEAFF. Full variable domain (missing parts from reference TRBV7-9 and TRBJ1-1): DTGVSQNPRHKITKRGQNVTFRCDPISEHNRLYWYRQTLGQGPEFLTYFQNEAQLEKSRLLSDRFSAERPKGSFSTLEIQRTEQGDSAMYLCAKAPEAFFGQGTRLTVV.